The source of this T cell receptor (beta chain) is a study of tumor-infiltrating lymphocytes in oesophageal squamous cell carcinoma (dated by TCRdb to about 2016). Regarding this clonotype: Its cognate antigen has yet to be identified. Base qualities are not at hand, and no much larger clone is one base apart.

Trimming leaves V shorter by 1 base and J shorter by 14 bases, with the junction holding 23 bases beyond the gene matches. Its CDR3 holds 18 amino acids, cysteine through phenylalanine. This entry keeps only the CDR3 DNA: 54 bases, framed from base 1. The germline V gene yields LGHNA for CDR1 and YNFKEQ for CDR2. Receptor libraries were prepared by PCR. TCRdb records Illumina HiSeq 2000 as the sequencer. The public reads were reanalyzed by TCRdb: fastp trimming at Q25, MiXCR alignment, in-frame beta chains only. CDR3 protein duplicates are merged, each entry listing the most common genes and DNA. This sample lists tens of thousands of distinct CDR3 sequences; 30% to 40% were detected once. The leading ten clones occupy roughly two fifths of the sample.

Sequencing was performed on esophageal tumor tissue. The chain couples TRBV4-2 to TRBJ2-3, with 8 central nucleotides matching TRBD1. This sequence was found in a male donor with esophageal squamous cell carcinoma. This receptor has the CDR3 CASSQGRTRGLNTGELYF. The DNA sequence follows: TGTGCCAGCAGCCAAGGTCGGACCAGGGGGCTGAACACCGGGGAGCTGTATTTT.